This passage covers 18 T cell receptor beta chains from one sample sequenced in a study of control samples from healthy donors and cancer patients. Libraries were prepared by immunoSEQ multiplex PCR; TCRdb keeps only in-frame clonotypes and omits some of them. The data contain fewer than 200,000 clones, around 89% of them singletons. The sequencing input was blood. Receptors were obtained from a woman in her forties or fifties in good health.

This CDR3 reads CASSQAGQGFSPLHF. Here the CDR3 DNA reads TGTGCCAGCAGCCAGGCGGGACAGGGTTTTTCACCCCTCCACTTT. The chain combines TRBV5-6 with TRBJ1-6; TRBD1 agrees at 9 bases. The germline V gene has CDR1 SGHDT and CDR2 YYEEEE. The CDR3 loop spans 15 amino acids. After removal of 4 bases from V and 9 bases from J, the junction contained 8 bases not matched to a gene.

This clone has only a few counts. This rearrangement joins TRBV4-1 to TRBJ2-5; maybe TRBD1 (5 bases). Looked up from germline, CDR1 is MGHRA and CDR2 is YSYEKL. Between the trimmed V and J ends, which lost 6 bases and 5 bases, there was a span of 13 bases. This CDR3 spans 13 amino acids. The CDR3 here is CASSPQRGETQYF. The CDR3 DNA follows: TGCGCCAGCAGTCCTCAAAGGGGCGAGACCCAGTACTTC.

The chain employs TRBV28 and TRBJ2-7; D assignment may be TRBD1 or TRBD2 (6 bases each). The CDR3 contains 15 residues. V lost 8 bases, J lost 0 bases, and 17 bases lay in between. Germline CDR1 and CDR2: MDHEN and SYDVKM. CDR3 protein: CASAGGPTISYEQYF. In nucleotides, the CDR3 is TGTGCCAGCGCCGGGGGCCCAACCATCTCCTACGAGCAGTACTTC. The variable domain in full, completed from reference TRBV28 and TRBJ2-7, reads DVKVTQSSRYLVKRTGEKVFLECVQDMDHENMFWYRQDPGLGLRLIYFSYDVKMKEKGDIPEGYSVSREKKERFSLILESASTNQTSMYLCASAGGPTISYEQYFGPGTRLTVT.

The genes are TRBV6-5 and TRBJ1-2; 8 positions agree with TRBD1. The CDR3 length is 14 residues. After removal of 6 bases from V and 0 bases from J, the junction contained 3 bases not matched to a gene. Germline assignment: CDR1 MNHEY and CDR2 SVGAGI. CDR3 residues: CASRRQGSNYGYTF. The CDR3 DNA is TGTGCCAGCAGGAGACAGGGGTCTAACTATGGCTACACCTTC.

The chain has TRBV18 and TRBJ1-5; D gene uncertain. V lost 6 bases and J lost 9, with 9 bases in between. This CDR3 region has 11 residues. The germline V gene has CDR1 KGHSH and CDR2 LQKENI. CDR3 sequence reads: CASSDGGPQHF. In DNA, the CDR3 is TGTGCCAGCTCGGACGGAGGGCCCCAGCATTTT.

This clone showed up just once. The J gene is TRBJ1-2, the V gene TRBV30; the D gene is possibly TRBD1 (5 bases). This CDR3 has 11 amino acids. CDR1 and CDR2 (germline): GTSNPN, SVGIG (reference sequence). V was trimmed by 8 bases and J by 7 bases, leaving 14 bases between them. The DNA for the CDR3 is TGTGCCCTTGGACACCGCGGTGGCTACACCTTC. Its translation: CALGHRGGYTF.

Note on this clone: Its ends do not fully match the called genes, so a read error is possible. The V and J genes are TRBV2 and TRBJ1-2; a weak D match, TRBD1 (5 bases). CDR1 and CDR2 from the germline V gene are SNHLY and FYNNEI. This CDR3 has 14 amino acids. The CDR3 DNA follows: TGTGCCAGCAGTCAAGCCCAGGGTGACTATGGCTACACCTTC. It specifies CASSQAQGDYGYTF.

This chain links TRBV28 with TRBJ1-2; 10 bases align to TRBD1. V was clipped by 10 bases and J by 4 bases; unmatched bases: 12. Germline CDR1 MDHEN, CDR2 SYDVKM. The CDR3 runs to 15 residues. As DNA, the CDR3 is TGTGCCATCGCCGGGACAGGGGCGCGGAGCTATGGCTACACCTTC. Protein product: CAIAGTGARSYGYTF.

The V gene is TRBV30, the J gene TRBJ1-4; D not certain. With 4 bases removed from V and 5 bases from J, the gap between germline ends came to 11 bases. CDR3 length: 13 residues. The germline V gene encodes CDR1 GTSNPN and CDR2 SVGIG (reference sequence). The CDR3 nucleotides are TGTGCCTGGAACTCAGTCGTCAATGAAAAACTGTTTTTT. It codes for CAWNSVVNEKLFF.

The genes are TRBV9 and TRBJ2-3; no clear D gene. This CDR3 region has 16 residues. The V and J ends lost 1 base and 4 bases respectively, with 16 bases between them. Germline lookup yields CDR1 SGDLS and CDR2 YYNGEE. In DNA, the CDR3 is TGTGCCAGCAGCGTATACGGGTCTTCGGCGGCAGATACGCAGTATTTT. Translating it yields CASSVYGSSAADTQYF.

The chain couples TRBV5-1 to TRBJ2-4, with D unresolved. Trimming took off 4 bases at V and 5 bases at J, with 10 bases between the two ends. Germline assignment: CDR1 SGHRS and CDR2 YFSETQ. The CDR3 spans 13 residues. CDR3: CASSVGSENIQYF. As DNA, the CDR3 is TGCGCCAGCAGCGTCGGGTCGGAAAACATTCAGTACTTC.

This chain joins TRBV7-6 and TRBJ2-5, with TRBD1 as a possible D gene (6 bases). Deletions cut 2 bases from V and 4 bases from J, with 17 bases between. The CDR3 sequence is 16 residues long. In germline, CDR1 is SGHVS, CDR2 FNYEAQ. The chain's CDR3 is CASSLNGPDRRETQYF. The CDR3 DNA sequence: TGTGCCAGCAGCTTAAATGGTCCCGACAGGAGAGAGACCCAGTACTTC.

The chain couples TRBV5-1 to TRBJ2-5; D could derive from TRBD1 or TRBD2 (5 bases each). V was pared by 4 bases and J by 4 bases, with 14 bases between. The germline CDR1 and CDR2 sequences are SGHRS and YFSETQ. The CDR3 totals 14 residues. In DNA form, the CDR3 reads TGCGCCAGCAGCCCAGGGACCCGTGGAGAGACCCAGTACTTC. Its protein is CASSPGTRGETQYF. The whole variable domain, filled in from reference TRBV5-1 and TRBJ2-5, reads KAGVTQTPRYLIKTRGQQVTLSCSPISGHRSVSWYQQTPGQGLQFLFEYFSETQRNKGNFPGRFSGRQFSNSRSEMNVSTLELGDSALYLCASSPGTRGETQYFGPGTRLLVL.

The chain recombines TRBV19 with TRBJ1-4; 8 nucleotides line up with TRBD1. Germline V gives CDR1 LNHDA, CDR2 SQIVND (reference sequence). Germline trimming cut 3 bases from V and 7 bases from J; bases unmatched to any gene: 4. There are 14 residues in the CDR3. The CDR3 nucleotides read TGTGCCAGTAGTATGGGACAGGCTAGTGAAAAACTGTTTTTT. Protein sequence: CASSMGQASEKLFF.

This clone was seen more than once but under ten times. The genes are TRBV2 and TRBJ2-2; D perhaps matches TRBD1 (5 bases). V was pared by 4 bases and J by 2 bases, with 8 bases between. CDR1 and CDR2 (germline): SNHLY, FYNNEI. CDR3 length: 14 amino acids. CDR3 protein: CASSGQRNTGELFF. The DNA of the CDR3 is TGTGCCAGCAGTGGACAGAGAAACACCGGGGAGCTGTTTTTT.

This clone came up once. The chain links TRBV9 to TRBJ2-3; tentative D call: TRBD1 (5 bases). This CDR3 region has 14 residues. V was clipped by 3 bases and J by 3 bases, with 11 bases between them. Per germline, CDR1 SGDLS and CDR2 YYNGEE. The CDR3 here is CASSGWTYTDTQYF. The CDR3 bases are TGTGCCAGCAGCGGGTGGACATATACAGATACGCAGTATTTT.

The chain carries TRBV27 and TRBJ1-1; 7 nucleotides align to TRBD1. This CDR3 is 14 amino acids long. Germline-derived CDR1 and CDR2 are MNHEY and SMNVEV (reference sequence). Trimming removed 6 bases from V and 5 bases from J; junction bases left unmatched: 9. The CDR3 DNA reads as TGTGCCAGCAGAGGGGCAGGGGGATGGACTGAAGCTTTCTTT. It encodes CASRGAGGWTEAFF.

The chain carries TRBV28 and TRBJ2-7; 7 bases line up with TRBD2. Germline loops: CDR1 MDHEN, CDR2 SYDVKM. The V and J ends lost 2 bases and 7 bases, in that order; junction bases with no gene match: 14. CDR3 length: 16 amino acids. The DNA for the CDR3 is TGTGCCAGCAGTTTACAGGGACTAAGATGGTCTAGTGAGCAGTACTTC. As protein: CASSLQGLRWSSEQYF.